Presented here are 4 T cell receptor beta chains from one specimen sequenced in a study of blood T cells in healthy people across ages. A second PCR, run for roughly 6 to 11 cycles, used a sample-barcoded 5' primer plus a J-beta primer mix. Via MiXCR, TCRdb re-called the 5' RACE reads, giving one row per CDR3 protein. This sample has roughly 900,000 distinct CDR3 sequences, with around 46% found just once. Sequenced material: blood. All receptors come from a man in his thirties or forties in good health.

V is TRBV27 and J is TRBJ1-5, with D tentatively TRBD1 (5 bases). The CDR3 runs 14 residues. The V gene's germline CDR1 is MNHEY and CDR2 SMNVEV (reference sequence). V lost 5 bases and J 8 bases, leaving 16 bases between the germline ends. CDR3 region: CASSPPGLREPQHF. As DNA, the CDR3 is TGTGCCAGCAGTCCTCCGGGACTCAGGGAGCCCCAGCATTTT.

J is TRBJ1-4 and V is TRBV29-1; D gene ambiguous. This CDR3 spans 12 amino acids. The germline V gene has CDR1 SQVTM and CDR2 ANQGSEA. V was pared by 4 bases and J by 7 bases, with 10 bases between. As DNA, the CDR3 is TGCAGCGTTGTGGGAAAGGGTGAAAAACTGTTTTTT. Translating gives CSVVGKGEKLFF. The whole variable domain, filled in from reference TRBV29-1 and TRBJ1-4, reads SAVISQKPSRDICQRGTSLTIQCQVDSQVTMMFWYRQQPGQSLTLIATANQGSEATYESGFVIDKFPISRPNLTFSTLTVSNMSPEDSSIYLCSVVGKGEKLFFGSGTQLSVL.

The gene calls are TRBV18 and TRBJ1-5; 7 bases agree with TRBD1. Germline V gene lookup returns CDR1 KGHSH and CDR2 LQKENI. The J segment lost 6 bases and the V segment lost 8 bases, leaving 7 bases of the junction unmatched. The CDR3 length is 13 residues. The CDR3 DNA follows: TGTGCCAGCCGAGACAGGGAGGCTCAGCCCCAGCATTTT. It yields the protein CASRDREAQPQHF. The complete variable domain, with remaining parts taken from reference TRBV18 and TRBJ1-5, reads NAGVMQNPRHLVRRRGQEARLRCSPMKGHSHVYWYRQLPEEGLKFMVYLQKENIIDESGMPKERFSAEFPKEGPSILRIQQVVRGDSAAYFCASRDREAQPQHFGDGTRLSIL.

This clonotype was recorded once. The V and J genes are TRBV20-1 and TRBJ2-3; maybe TRBD2 (6 bases). Germline-derived CDR1 and CDR2 are DFQATT and SNEGSKA (reference sequence). The CDR3 sequence is 15 residues long. Trimming removed 5 bases at V and 4 bases at J, with 19 bases between. The CDR3 region has the DNA TGCAGTGCTCCGCTCTTAACGGGAGCAGCAGATACGCAGTATTTT. This gives the protein CSAPLLTGAADTQYF.